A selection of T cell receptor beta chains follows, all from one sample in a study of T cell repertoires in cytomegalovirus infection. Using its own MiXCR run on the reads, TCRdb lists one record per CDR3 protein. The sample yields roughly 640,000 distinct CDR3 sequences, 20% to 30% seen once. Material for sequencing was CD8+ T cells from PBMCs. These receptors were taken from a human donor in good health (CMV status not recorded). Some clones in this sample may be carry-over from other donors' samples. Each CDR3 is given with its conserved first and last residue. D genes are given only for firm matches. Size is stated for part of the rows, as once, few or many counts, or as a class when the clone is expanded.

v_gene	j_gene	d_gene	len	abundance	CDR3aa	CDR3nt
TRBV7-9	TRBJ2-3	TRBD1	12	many	CASSPPGQGQYF	TGTGCCAGCAGCCCCCCGGGACAGGGGCAGTATTTT
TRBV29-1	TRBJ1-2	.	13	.	CSVIDRRNYGYTF	TGCAGCGTTATAGACAGGCGCAACTATGGCTACACCTTC
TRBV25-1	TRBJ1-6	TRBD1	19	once	CASSEYYQPTGTGNSPLHF	TGTGCCAGCAGTGAATATTATCAGCCCACCGGGACAGGAAATTCACCCCTCCACTTT
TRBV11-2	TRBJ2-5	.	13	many	CASSLAVIETQYF	TGTGCCAGCAGCTTAGCGGTGATTGAGACCCAGTACTTC
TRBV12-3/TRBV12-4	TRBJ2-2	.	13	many	CASSLENTGELFF	TGTGCCAGCAGTTTAGAAAACACCGGGGAGCTGTTTTTT
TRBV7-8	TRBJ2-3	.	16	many	CASSLGVGWSTDTQYF	TGTGCCAGCAGCTTAGGGGTCGGATGGTCCACAGATACGCAGTATTTT
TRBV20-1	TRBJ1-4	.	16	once	CSALVLPATTNEKLFF	TGCAGTGCTCTTGTTTTACCTGCAACAACTAATGAAAAACTGTTTTTT
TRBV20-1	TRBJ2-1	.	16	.	CSARVPQIARDNEQFF	TGCAGTGCTAGAGTGCCACAGATTGCTCGGGACAATGAGCAGTTCTTC
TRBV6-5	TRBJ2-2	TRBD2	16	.	CASSPLAGGGSEELFF	TGTGCCAGCAGTCCACTAGCGGGGGGCGGCTCCGAGGAGCTGTTTTTT
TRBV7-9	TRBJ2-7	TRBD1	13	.	CVSSTGGYYEQYF	TGTGTCAGCTCGACAGGGGGATACTACGAGCAGTACTTC
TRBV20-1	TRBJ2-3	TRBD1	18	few	CSASGFVVDRIPTDTQYF	TGCAGTGCTAGTGGTTTTGTCGTGGACAGGATACCCACAGATACGCAGTATTTT
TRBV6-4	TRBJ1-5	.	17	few	CASSASSGPISNQPQHF	TGTGCCAGCAGTGCGTCCTCGGGGCCCATTAGCAATCAGCCCCAGCATTTT
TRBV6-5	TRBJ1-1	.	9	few	CVVGAEAFF	TGCGTTGTCGGCGCTGAAGCTTTCTTT
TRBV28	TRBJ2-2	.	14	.	CASSFFRRAGELFF	TGTGCCAGCAGTTTCTTTCGTAGGGCCGGGGAGCTGTTTTTT
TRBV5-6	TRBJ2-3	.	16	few	CASSLELPRTTDTQYF	TGTGCCAGCAGCTTGGAGTTACCACGGACCACAGATACGCAGTATTTT
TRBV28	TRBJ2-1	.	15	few	CASSLFRRSFNEQFF	TGTGCCAGCAGTTTATTCCGCAGGAGCTTCAATGAGCAGTTCTTC
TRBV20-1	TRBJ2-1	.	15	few	CSARGWESSYNEQFF	TGCAGTGCTAGAGGTTGGGAAAGCTCCTACAATGAGCAGTTCTTC
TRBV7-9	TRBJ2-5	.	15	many	CASTQTTGGQETQYF	TGTGCCAGCACCCAGACGACTGGCGGCCAAGAGACCCAGTACTTC
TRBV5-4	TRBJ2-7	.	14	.	CASSGGGGPPGEYF	TGTGCCAGCAGCGGGGGCGGAGGGCCGCCGGGGGAGTACTTC
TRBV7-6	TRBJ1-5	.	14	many	CASSLQGPHQPQHF	TGTGCCAGCAGCTTACAGGGGCCCCATCAGCCCCAGCATTTT
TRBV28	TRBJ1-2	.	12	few	CASSPPGQLQIF	TGTGCCAGCAGTCCACCCGGACAACTACAGATCTTC
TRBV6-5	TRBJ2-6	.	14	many	CASLRGNGANVLTF	TGTGCCAGTTTAAGGGGGAACGGGGCCAACGTCCTGACTTTC
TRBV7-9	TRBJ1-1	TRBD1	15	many	CASSRTGAMDTEAFF	TGTGCCAGCAGCCGTACAGGGGCGATGGACACTGAAGCTTTCTTT